The present TCR beta chain was sequenced within a study of human T cells and chemical hapten exposure. Study-wide context: After 6 days, upper back 0.01% DPC patch tests were scored. Study-wide results and limits: No alteration of TCRs above 1 in 1000 frequency was seen with DPC sensitization. Alopecia affecting every donor means their immune response may not match healthy people's. Large CDR3 similarity clusters arose significantly more often from expanded TCRs than from controls.

Details on this clonotype: Its antigen is still unknown.

Time point here: patch test 2, 6 weeks after DPC sensitization. The treatment was: therapeutic diphenylcyclopropenone sensitization with weekly scalp DPC. The CDR3 has 16 residues. Germline V gene sequence: CDR1 MNHEY, CDR2 SVGAGI. Trimming at V came to 0 bases and at J to 7 bases, leaving 8 bases not matched to a gene. TCRdb passed the RACE reads through MiXCR, listing each CDR3 protein once. The table lists fewer than 95,000 distinct CDR3 sequences, 11% of them singletons. The rearrangement joins TRBV6-5 to TRBJ2-1; 8 positions match TRBD2. The clonotype comes from a man aged 35 to 55 with alopecia areata. Some clones in this sample may be carry-over from other donors' samples. Here the sequenced sample was whole blood, taken in connection with sensitization to the hapten diphenylcyclopropenone (DPC). CDR3 residues: CASSYSPAGGGNEQFF. The CDR3 nucleotides read TGTGCCAGCAGTTACTCCCCGGCGGGAGGTGGAAATGAGCAGTTCTTC.